This entry is about one T cell receptor beta chain. Its antigen is unknown. These data come from a study of cytomegalovirus exposure and HLA in healthy donors. V dropped 2 bases and J dropped 3 bases, with 7 bases sitting between them. This CDR3 has 14 residues. CDR1 is SGHTA, CDR2 FQGNSA, per germline. Vbeta (60) and Jbeta (13) primers were used in the PCR. Some clones are missing from TCRdb's copy, which holds only in-frame ones; the method was immunoSEQ multiplex PCR. Among roughly 120,000 clones, roughly 71% were seen once, and the ten largest hold 5% to 7%. General study points: A later analysis reportedly found that, within productive TCRs, an Asian-associated ancestry cluster had fewer N-insertions than the mean observed across the approximately 660 donors. Some highly shared sequence variants likely arose as a pipeline artifact. The study had only CMV serostatus as immune exposure information.

This sequence was found in a woman aged 70 to 79 in good health and CMV-seropositive. The chain employs TRBV7-2 and TRBJ1-4, with D perhaps TRBD1 (5 bases). The sequencing input was PBMCs. The CDR3 reads CASSLQGSNEKLFF. The CDR3 coding sequence is TGTGCCAGCAGCTTACAGGGCTCTAATGAAAAACTGTTTTTT.